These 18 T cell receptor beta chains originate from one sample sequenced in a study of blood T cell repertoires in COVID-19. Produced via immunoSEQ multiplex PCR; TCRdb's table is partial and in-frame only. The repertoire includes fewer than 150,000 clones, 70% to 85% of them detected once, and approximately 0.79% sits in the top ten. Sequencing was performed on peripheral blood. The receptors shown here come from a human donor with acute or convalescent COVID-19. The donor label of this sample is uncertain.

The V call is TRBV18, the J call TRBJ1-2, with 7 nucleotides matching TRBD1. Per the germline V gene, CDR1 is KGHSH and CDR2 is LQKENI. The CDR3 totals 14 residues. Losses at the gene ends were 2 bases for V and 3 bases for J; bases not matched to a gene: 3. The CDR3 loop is CASSPTGTDYGYTF. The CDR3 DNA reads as TGTGCCAGCTCACCAACCGGGACAGACTATGGCTACACCTTC.

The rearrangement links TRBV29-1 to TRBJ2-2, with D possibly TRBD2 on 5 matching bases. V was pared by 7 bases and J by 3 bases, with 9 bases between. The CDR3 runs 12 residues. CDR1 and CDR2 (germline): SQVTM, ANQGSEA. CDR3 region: CSARGDTGELFF. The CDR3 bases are TGCAGCGCCCGGGGAGACACCGGGGAGCTGTTTTTT.

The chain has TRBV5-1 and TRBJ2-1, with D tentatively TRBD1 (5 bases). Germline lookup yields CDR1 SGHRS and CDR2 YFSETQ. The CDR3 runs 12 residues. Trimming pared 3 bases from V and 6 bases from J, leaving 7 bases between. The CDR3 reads CASSYQGNEQFF. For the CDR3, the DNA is TGCGCCAGCAGCTATCAGGGCAATGAGCAGTTCTTC.

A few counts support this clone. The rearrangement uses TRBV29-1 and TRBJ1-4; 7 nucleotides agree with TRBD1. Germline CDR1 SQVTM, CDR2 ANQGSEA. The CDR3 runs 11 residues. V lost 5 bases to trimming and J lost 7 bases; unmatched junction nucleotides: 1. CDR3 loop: CSVRQGEKLFF. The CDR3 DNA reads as TGCAGCGTTCGACAGGGTGAAAAACTGTTTTTT.

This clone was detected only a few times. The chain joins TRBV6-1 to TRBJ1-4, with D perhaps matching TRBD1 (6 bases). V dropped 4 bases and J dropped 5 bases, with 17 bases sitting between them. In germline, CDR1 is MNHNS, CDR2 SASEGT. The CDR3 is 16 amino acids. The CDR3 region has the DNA TGTGCCAGCAGTGGACTGAACAGGGTGACGAATGAAAAACTGTTTTTT. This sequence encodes CASSGLNRVTNEKLFF.

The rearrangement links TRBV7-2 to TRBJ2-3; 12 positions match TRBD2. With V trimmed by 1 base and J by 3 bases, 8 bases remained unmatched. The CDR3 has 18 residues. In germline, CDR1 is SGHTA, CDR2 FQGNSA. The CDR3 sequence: CASSLVWSGLAGTDTQYF. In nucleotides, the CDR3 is TGTGCCAGCAGCTTAGTTTGGTCCGGACTAGCGGGGACAGATACGCAGTATTTT.

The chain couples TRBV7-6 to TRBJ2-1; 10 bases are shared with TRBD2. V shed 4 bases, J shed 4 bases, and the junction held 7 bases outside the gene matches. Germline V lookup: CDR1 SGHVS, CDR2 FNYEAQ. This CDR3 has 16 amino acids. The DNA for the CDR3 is TGTGCCAGCAGCTCCTTAGCGGGGGGCGGGTACAATGAGCAGTTCTTC. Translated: CASSSLAGGGYNEQFF.

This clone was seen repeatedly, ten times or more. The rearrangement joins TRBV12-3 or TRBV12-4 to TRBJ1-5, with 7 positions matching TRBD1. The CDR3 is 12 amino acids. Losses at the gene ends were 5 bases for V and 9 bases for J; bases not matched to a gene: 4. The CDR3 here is CASSPGGTPQHF. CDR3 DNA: TGTGCCAGCAGTCCAGGGGGTACGCCCCAGCATTTT.

Here the CDR3 reads CASSFPWTGANQPQHF. The CDR3 DNA reads TGTGCCAGTAGTTTCCCCTGGACAGGGGCCAATCAGCCCCAGCATTTT. The chain joins TRBV19 to TRBJ1-5; 9 bases line up with TRBD1. The CDR3 length is 16 residues. The germline CDR1 and CDR2 sequences are LNHDA and SQIVND (reference sequence). The V and J ends lost 5 bases and 3 bases, in that order; junction bases with no gene match: 8.

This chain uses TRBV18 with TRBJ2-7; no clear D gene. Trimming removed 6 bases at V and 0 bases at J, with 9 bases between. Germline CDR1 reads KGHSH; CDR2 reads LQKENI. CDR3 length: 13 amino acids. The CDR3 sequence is CASSPSSSYEQYF. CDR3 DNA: TGTGCCAGCTCCCCTTCTAGCTCCTACGAGCAGTACTTC.

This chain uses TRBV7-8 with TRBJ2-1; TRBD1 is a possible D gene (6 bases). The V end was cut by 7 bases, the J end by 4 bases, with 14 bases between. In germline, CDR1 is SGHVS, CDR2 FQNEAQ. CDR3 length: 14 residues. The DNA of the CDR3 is TGTGCCAGCATGGGCAGGGGAAAGTACAATGAGCAGTTCTTC. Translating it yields CASMGRGKYNEQFF.

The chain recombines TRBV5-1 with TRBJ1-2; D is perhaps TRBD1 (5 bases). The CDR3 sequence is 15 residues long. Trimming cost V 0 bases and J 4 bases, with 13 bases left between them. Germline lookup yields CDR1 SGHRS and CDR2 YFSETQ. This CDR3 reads CASSLAPGRGYGYTF. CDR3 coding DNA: TGCGCCAGCAGCTTGGCCCCAGGAAGGGGCTATGGCTACACCTTC. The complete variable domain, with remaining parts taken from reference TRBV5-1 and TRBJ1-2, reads KAGVTQTPRYLIKTRGQQVTLSCSPISGHRSVSWYQQTPGQGLQFLFEYFSETQRNKGNFPGRFSGRQFSNSRSEMNVSTLELGDSALYLCASSLAPGRGYGYTFGSGTRLTVV.

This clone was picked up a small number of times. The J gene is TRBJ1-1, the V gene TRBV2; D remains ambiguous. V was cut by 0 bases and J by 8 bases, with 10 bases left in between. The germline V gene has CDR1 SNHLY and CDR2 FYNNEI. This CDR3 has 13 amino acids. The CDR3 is CASSEARGNEAFF. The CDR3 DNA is TGTGCCAGCAGTGAAGCTAGAGGGAACGAAGCTTTCTTT.

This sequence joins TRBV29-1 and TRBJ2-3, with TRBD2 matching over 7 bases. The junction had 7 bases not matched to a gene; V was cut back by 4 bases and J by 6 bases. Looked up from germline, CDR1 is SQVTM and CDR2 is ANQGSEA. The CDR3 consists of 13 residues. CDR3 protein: CSVVGRGLDTQYF. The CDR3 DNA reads TGCAGCGTTGTAGGGCGGGGGTTGGATACGCAGTATTTT.

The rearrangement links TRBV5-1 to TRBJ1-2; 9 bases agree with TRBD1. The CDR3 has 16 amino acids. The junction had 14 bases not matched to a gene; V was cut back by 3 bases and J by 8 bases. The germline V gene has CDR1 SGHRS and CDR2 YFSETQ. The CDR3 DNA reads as TGCGCCAGCAGCTCGTGGCCGGGACAGGGTCTGAGGGGCTACACCTTC. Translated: CASSSWPGQGLRGYTF. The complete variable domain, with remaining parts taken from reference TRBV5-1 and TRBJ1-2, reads KAGVTQTPRYLIKTRGQQVTLSCSPISGHRSVSWYQQTPGQGLQFLFEYFSETQRNKGNFPGRFSGRQFSNSRSEMNVSTLELGDSALYLCASSSWPGQGLRGYTFGSGTRLTVV.

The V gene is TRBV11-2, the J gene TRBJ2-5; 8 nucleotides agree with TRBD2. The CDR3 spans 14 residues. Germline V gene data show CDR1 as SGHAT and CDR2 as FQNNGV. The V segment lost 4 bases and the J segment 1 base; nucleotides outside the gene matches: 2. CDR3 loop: CASSSRGVQETQYF. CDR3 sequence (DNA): TGTGCCAGCAGCTCGCGGGGGGTCCAAGAGACCCAGTACTTC.

CDR3 nucleotides: TGTGCCAGCAGCTCGGGACAGGGCAATGAGCAGTTCTTC. This sequence encodes CASSSGQGNEQFF. This chain joins TRBV7-2 and TRBJ2-1, with 9 bases lining up with TRBD1. The germline CDR1 and CDR2 sequences are SGHTA and FQGNSA. V lost 4 bases and J lost 6; bases outside the gene matches: 1. The CDR3 totals 13 residues.

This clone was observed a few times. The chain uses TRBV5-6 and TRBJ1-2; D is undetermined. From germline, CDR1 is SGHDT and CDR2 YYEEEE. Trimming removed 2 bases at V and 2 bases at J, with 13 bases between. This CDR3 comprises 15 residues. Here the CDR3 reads CASSFRGGRNYGYTF. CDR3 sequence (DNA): TGTGCCAGCAGCTTTCGCGGAGGACGGAACTATGGCTACACCTTC.